These 15 T cell receptor beta chains were all obtained from the same sample, sequenced in a study of T cell responses to AZD1222 COVID-19 vaccine. Method: immunoSEQ multiplex PCR; TCRdb's copy keeps in-frame clones and lacks some. The data contain 130,000 or so clones, less than 95% of them singletons. The sequencing used peripheral blood, collected on day 0 of AZD1222 vaccination. The receptors originated from an adult in good health.

There are a few counts of this clone. The chain recombines TRBV11-2 with TRBJ2-1; 7 bases match TRBD2. With V trimmed by 1 base and J by 6 bases, 3 bases remained unmatched. Germline V gene sequence: CDR1 SGHAT, CDR2 FQNNGV. This CDR3 region has 14 residues. CDR3 amino acids: CASSLAGLPNEQFF. CDR3 nucleotides: TGTGCCAGCAGCTTAGCGGGACTACCCAATGAGCAGTTCTTC. Full variable domain (remainder filled in from reference TRBV11-2 and TRBJ2-1): EAGVAQSPRYKIIEKRQSVAFWCNPISGHATLYWYQQILGQGPKLLIQFQNNGVVDDSQLPKDRFSAERLKGVDSTLKIQPAKLEDSAVYLCASSLAGLPNEQFFGPGTRLTVL.

Only one count was recorded for this clone. V is TRBV28 and J is TRBJ2-3; 15 bases agree with TRBD2. This CDR3 is 19 amino acids long. Germline V lookup: CDR1 MDHEN, CDR2 SYDVKM. V shed 7 bases, J shed 8 bases, and the junction held 19 bases outside the gene matches. The CDR3 loop is CASNRALGLAGGYSGTQYF. In DNA, the CDR3 is TGTGCCAGCAATAGAGCCCTAGGACTAGCGGGAGGGTACTCAGGTACGCAGTATTTT.

The chain couples TRBV19 to TRBJ2-3; the D gene is possibly TRBD2 (5 bases). CDR1 and CDR2 from the germline V gene are LNHDA and SQIVND (reference sequence). The CDR3 has 15 residues. Trimming removed 7 bases from V and 6 bases from J, with 20 bases in between. The CDR3 nucleotides are TGTGCCAGTAACCACCGGAGGAGTATCGCGGATACGCAGTATTTT. This translates into CASNHRRSIADTQYF. The whole variable domain, remainder taken from reference TRBV19 and TRBJ2-3, is DGGITQSPKYLFRKEGQNVTLSCEQNLNHDAMYWYRQDPGQGLRLIYYSQIVNDFQKGDIAEGYSVSREKKESFPLTVTSAQKNPTAFYLCASNHRRSIADTQYFGPGTRLTVL.

This clone appeared once. DNA of the CDR3: TGTGCCAGCAGGACCGGGACTACCACCACAGATACGCAGTATTTT. Translating it yields CASRTGTTTTDTQYF. The genes are TRBV6-5 and TRBJ2-3; 7 bases are a match to TRBD2. This CDR3 comprises 15 residues. The junction had 8 bases not matched to a gene; V was cut back by 6 bases and J by 2 bases. The germline CDR1 and CDR2 sequences are MNHEY and SVGAGI.

The gene calls are TRBV3-1 (or the pseudogene TRBV3-2) and TRBJ2-5; no clear D gene. Germline loops: CDR1 LGHDT, CDR2 YNNKEL (reference sequence). V lost 0 bases and J 2 bases, leaving 4 bases between the germline ends. The CDR3 length is 13 residues. The CDR3 nucleotides are TGTGCCAGCAGCCAAGACTCGCAAGAGACCCAGTACTTC. Protein product: CASSQDSQETQYF.

The chain is built from TRBV7-3 and TRBJ2-2; a weak D match, TRBD2 (6 bases). Deletions cut 2 bases from V and 6 bases from J, with 16 bases between. The CDR3 has 16 amino acids. The germline CDR1 and CDR2 sequences are SGHTA and FQGTGA. CDR3 residues: CASSLLGGPRAGELFF. DNA of the CDR3: TGTGCCAGCAGCTTATTGGGGGGTCCACGGGCCGGGGAGCTGTTTTTT. Looking up the rest from reference TRBV7-3 and TRBJ2-2 gives the full variable domain: GAGVSQTPSNKVTEKGKYVELRCDPISGHTALYWYRQSLGQGPEFLIYFQGTGAADDSGLPNDRFFAVRPEGSVSTLKIQRTERGDSAVYLCASSLLGGPRAGELFFGEGSRLTVL.

This chain links TRBV7-9 with TRBJ1-1, with 9 bases aligning to TRBD1. The CDR3 runs to 16 residues. Germline V gene sequence: CDR1 SEHNR, CDR2 FQNEAQ (reference sequence). J gave up 3 bases and V 3 bases, and 8 bases lay outside the gene matches. The CDR3 nucleotides read TGTGCCAGCAGCTTGGGACAGGGTTCTCGGGACACTGAAGCTTTCTTT. Protein product: CASSLGQGSRDTEAFF.

The table lists this clone with a few counts. The chain has TRBV6-6 and TRBJ2-3; D is unresolved. The CDR3 is 16 residues long. From germline, CDR1 is MNHNY and CDR2 SVGAGI (reference sequence). With 0 bases removed from V and 1 base from J, the gap between germline ends came to 11 bases. The CDR3 DNA reads as TGTGCCAGCAGTTACTCTCTTCTCTACGGCACAGATACGCAGTATTTT. The encoded protein is CASSYSLLYGTDTQYF.

The chain uses TRBV28 and TRBJ2-7; no clear D. This CDR3 comprises 17 residues. Germline CDR1 and CDR2: MDHEN and SYDVKM. V lost 6 bases and J lost 4, with 25 bases in between. The CDR3: CASRPRKPEVPLYEQYF. As DNA, the CDR3 is TGTGCCAGCAGGCCCCGTAAGCCCGAAGTCCCCCTTTACGAGCAGTACTTC.

This chain links TRBV28 with TRBJ2-2; D gene uncertain. CDR3 size: 12 residues. CDR1 and CDR2 (germline): MDHEN, SYDVKM. Between the trimmed V and J ends, which lost 6 bases and 5 bases, there was a span of 7 bases. CDR3 sequence: CASRTLTGELFF. The CDR3 region has the DNA TGTGCCAGCAGGACCTTAACCGGGGAGCTGTTTTTT.

The chain uses TRBV12-3 or TRBV12-4 and TRBJ1-4, with 8 bases that match TRBD1. This CDR3 is built from 13 residues. J gave up 7 bases and V 5 bases, and 3 bases lay outside the gene matches. CDR3 region: CASSPQGGEKLFF. CDR3 in DNA: TGTGCCAGCAGTCCACAGGGGGGTGAAAAACTGTTTTTT.

The chain recombines TRBV5-1 with TRBJ2-3; no clear D gene. The germline gives CDR1 SGHRS, CDR2 YFSETQ. Trimming stripped 4 bases from V and 1 base from J, with 7 bases between. The CDR3 consists of 13 residues. The CDR3 protein is CASSPSRTDTQYF. DNA for the CDR3: TGCGCCAGCAGCCCGTCGCGCACAGATACGCAGTATTTT.

The gene calls are TRBV6-5 and TRBJ2-7; D might be TRBD1 or TRBD2, each matching 5 bases. The CDR3 is 15 residues long. CDR1 MNHEY and CDR2 SVGAGI come from the germline V gene. V was shortened by 2 bases and J by 6 bases, with 17 bases between the two germline ends. The CDR3 here is CASSYGDARGGEQYF. As DNA, the CDR3 is TGTGCCAGCAGTTACGGGGACGCCCGTGGGGGCGAGCAGTACTTC.

The chain recombines TRBV7-3 with TRBJ2-3, with D possibly matching TRBD2 (5 bases). The CDR3 has 15 amino acids. CDR1 is SGHTA, CDR2 FQGTGA, per germline. V lost 5 bases to trimming and J lost 6 bases, with 18 bases between them. CDR3 loop: CASSRTSGRRDTQYF. In DNA form, the CDR3 reads TGTGCCAGCAGCCGCACTAGTGGGCGGAGGGATACGCAGTATTTT.

V is TRBV15 and J is TRBJ2-7, with 7 bases aligning to TRBD2. The V segment lost 0 bases and the J segment 1 base; nucleotides outside the gene matches: 3. CDR1 LNHNV and CDR2 YYDKDF come from the germline V gene (reference sequence). CDR3 length: 15 amino acids. The CDR3 here is CATSRDSSGSYEQYF. CDR3 nucleotide sequence: TGTGCCACCAGCAGAGATTCTAGCGGATCCTACGAGCAGTACTTC.